The rows below give T cell receptor beta chains drawn from one sample of a study of graft-versus-host responses after intestinal transplantation. Antigen specificity for these receptors is unknown. Sequenced by immunoSEQ multiplex PCR; TCRdb stores in-frame clones only, minus some. The sample has 30,000 to 40,000 clones, about 93% seen once. Specimen: unstimulated CD8+ T cells sorted from spleen or lymph node cells, collected before transplant. Receptor source: a human donor who was the organ donor for an intestinal transplant. Both conserved end residues are part of each CDR3. A D gene is named only where the DNA matches it firmly. Rows give clone size only sometimes, using once, few, many, or a class for an expanded clone.

v_gene: TRBV5-5; d_gene: -; j_gene: TRBJ2-3; abundance: -; CDR3aa: CASSLVGLVTDTQYF; CDR3nt: TGTGCCAGCAGCTTGGTTGGTTTAGTGACAGATACGCAGTATTTT
v_gene: TRBV19; d_gene: -; j_gene: TRBJ2-1; abundance: -; CDR3aa: CASSKVGFNEQFF; CDR3nt: TGTGCCAGTAGTAAGGTGGGCTTCAATGAGCAGTTCTTC
v_gene: TRBV4-1; d_gene: -; j_gene: TRBJ1-1; abundance: -; CDR3aa: CASSSEGVNTEAFF; CDR3nt: TGCGCCAGCAGCTCGGAGGGTGTGAACACTGAAGCTTTCTTT
v_gene: TRBV13; d_gene: TRBD2; j_gene: TRBJ2-1; abundance: once; CDR3aa: CASSLRTFSGAYNNEQFF; CDR3nt: TGTGCCAGCAGCTTAAGGACATTTAGCGGGGCCTATAACAATGAGCAGTTCTTC
v_gene: TRBV28; d_gene: TRBD2; j_gene: TRBJ2-7; abundance: -; CDR3aa: CASSLISGRAGASYEQYF; CDR3nt: TGTGCCAGCAGTTTAATTAGCGGGAGGGCTGGGGCCTCCTACGAGCAGTACTTC
v_gene: TRBV4-1; d_gene: -; j_gene: TRBJ2-3; abundance: -; CDR3aa: CASSQYGGSSIRNAVKTGTQYF; CDR3nt: TGCGCCAGCAGCCAATACGGTGGGTCCTCTATCCGCAACGCAGTTAAAACGGGTACGCAGTATTTT
v_gene: TRBV27; d_gene: TRBD2; j_gene: TRBJ2-1; abundance: -; CDR3aa: CASSWGGRNEQFF; CDR3nt: TGTGCCAGCAGTTGGGGAGGGCGCAATGAGCAGTTCTTC
v_gene: TRBV19; d_gene: -; j_gene: TRBJ2-5; abundance: few; CDR3aa: CASSISGDLETQYF; CDR3nt: TGTGCCAGTAGTATTTCAGGGGATCTAGAGACCCAGTACTTC
v_gene: TRBV19; d_gene: TRBD2; j_gene: TRBJ2-3; abundance: -; CDR3aa: CARGGDPHSGASTDTQYF; CDR3nt: TGTGCCAGGGGTGGGGACCCTCATAGCGGGGCGAGCACAGATACGCAGTATTTT
v_gene: TRBV27; d_gene: -; j_gene: TRBJ2-1; abundance: -; CDR3aa: CASSLSGGNEQFF; CDR3nt: TGTGCCAGCAGTTTATCGGGCGGAAATGAGCAGTTCTTC
v_gene: TRBV7-6; d_gene: TRBD2; j_gene: TRBJ2-1; abundance: -; CDR3aa: CASSLVAGAAYNEQFF; CDR3nt: TGTGCCAGCAGCTTAGTAGCGGGAGCAGCCTACAATGAGCAGTTCTTC
v_gene: TRBV6-5; d_gene: -; j_gene: TRBJ1-3; abundance: -; CDR3aa: CASSYVRSSGNTIYF; CDR3nt: TGTGCCAGCAGTTACGTCAGATCCTCTGGAAACACCATATATTTT
v_gene: TRBV6-1; d_gene: -; j_gene: TRBJ1-1; abundance: -; CDR3aa: CASGWLEVAFF; CDR3nt: TGTGCCAGCGGATGGTTAGAAGTAGCTTTCTTT
v_gene: TRBV28; d_gene: -; j_gene: TRBJ2-7; abundance: -; CDR3aa: CASSLYPSIEQYF; CDR3nt: TGTGCCAGCAGTTTATATCCCAGTATAGAGCAGTACTTC
v_gene: TRBV15; d_gene: TRBD1; j_gene: TRBJ2-2; abundance: -; CDR3aa: CATSRDGDRVFTGELLF; CDR3nt: TGTGCCACCAGCAGAGACGGGGACAGGGTTTTCACCGGGGAGCTGCTTTTT
v_gene: TRBV4-1; d_gene: TRBD1; j_gene: TRBJ1-6; abundance: once; CDR3aa: CASSSGDRGVSPLHF; CDR3nt: TGCGCCAGCAGCTCAGGGGACAGGGGTGTCTCACCCCTCCACTTT